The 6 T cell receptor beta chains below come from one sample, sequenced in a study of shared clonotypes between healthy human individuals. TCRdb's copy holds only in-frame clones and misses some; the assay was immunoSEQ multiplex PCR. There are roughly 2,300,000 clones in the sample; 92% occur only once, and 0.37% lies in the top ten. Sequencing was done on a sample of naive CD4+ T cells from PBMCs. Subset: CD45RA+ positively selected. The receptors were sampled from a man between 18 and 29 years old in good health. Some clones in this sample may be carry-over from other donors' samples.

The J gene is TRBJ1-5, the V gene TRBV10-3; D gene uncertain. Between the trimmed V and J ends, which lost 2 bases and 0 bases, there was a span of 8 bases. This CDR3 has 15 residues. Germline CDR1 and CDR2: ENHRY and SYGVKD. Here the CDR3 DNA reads TGTGCCATCAGTGAGACAATTTATAGCAATCAGCCCCAGCATTTT. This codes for CAISETIYSNQPQHF.

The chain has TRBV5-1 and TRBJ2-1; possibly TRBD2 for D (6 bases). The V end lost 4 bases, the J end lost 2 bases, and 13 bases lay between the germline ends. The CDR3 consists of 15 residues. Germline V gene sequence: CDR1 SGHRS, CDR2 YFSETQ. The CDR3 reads CASSPLGSAYNEQFF. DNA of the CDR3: TGCGCCAGCAGCCCACTCGGGAGCGCCTACAATGAGCAGTTCTTC.

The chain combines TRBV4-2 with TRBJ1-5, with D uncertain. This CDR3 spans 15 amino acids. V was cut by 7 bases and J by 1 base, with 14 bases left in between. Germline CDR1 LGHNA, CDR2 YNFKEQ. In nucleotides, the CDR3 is TGTGCCAGCAAGATATCCGGGCCGAGCAATCAGCCCCAGCATTTT. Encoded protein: CASKISGPSNQPQHF.

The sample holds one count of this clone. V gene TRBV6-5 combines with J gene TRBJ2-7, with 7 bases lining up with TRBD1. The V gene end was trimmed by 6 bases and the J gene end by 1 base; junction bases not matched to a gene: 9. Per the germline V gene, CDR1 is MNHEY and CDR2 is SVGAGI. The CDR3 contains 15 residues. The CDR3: CASRVDRRGSYEQYF. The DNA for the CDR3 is TGTGCCAGCAGGGTGGACAGGCGAGGGTCCTACGAGCAGTACTTC.

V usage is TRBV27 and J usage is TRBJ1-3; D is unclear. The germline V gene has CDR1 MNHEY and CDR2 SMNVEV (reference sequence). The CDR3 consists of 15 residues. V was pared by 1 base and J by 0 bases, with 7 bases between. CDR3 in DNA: TGTGCCAGCAGTTTATTACCACTCTCTGGAAACACCATATATTTT. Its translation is CASSLLPLSGNTIYF.

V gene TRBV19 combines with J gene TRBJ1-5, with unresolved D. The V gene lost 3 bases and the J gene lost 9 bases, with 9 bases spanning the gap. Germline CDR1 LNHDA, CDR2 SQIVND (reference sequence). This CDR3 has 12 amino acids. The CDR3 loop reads CASSMLAWPQHF. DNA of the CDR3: TGTGCCAGTAGTATGCTGGCGTGGCCCCAGCATTTT.